Shown below are 23 T cell receptor beta chains from a single sample sequenced in a study of shared clonotypes between healthy human individuals. TCRdb's copy holds only in-frame clones and misses some; the assay was immunoSEQ multiplex PCR. The sample lists over 1.4 million clones; about 96% were seen once. The sequenced sample was naive CD4+ T cells sorted from blood. Documented subset: CD45RA+ positively selected. These receptors came from a man aged 25 to 40 in good health.

The chain combines TRBV4-3 with TRBJ2-5, with 9 bases lining up with TRBD2. CDR1 LGHNA and CDR2 YSLEER come from the germline V gene. After removal of 2 bases from V and 4 bases from J, the junction contained 8 bases not matched to a gene. This CDR3 spans 16 amino acids. The CDR3 DNA sequence: TGCGCCAGCAGCCAATGGTCTAGCGGGATGGGAGAGACCCAGTACTTC. It codes for CASSQWSSGMGETQYF.

The chain carries TRBV5-6 and TRBJ1-1; D unclear. V was trimmed by 5 bases and J by 4 bases, leaving 12 bases between them. This CDR3 region has 13 residues. Germline V lookup: CDR1 SGHDT, CDR2 YYEEEE. The CDR3 DNA follows: TGTGCCAGCAGTCCGCAGTCCGCCACTGAAGCTTTCTTT. Its translation is CASSPQSATEAFF.

This clone is a singleton in its sample. The rearrangement uses TRBV9 and TRBJ2-7; 7 bases map to TRBD1. V trimming: 4 bases; J trimming: 6 bases; junction bases outside the gene matches: 10. The CDR3 is 14 residues long. In germline, CDR1 is SGDLS, CDR2 YYNGEE. The CDR3 coding sequence is TGTGCCAGCAGCCCGACAGGGAAGGTCTTCGAGCAGTACTTC. It encodes CASSPTGKVFEQYF.

This rearrangement joins TRBV5-1 to TRBJ2-7; D ambiguous. Trimming pared 0 bases from V and 6 bases from J, leaving 10 bases between. The CDR3 is 13 amino acids. Germline V lookup: CDR1 SGHRS, CDR2 YFSETQ. The chain's CDR3 is CASSLAMGGEQYF. Written as DNA, the CDR3 is TGCGCCAGCAGCTTGGCTATGGGCGGCGAGCAGTACTTC.

CDR3 protein: CASSEGTVDSNQPQHF. The DNA of the CDR3 is TGTGCCAGCAGTGAAGGAACAGTGGATAGCAATCAGCCCCAGCATTTT. This chain links TRBV25-1 with TRBJ1-5; D ambiguous. V was trimmed by 2 bases and J by 0 bases, leaving 11 bases between them. This CDR3 is built from 16 residues. Germline V gene sequence: CDR1 MGHDK, CDR2 SYGVNS.

The V call is TRBV18, the J call TRBJ2-7; D tentatively fits TRBD1 or TRBD2 (6 bases each). Trimming removed 3 bases at V and 7 bases at J, with 13 bases between. The germline CDR1 and CDR2 sequences are KGHSH and LQKENI. The CDR3 is 13 amino acids. CDR3 nucleotide sequence: TGTGCCAGCTCACCTTCCGGGGGCAGGGAGCAGTACTTC. This codes for CASSPSGGREQYF.

The chain recombines TRBV18 with TRBJ1-1; D not certain. Trimming stripped 4 bases from V and 3 bases from J, with 12 bases between. The CDR3 loop spans 14 amino acids. Looked up from germline, CDR1 is KGHSH and CDR2 is LQKENI. As DNA, the CDR3 is TGTGCCAGCTCACACTCAGACGGTGACACTGAAGCTTTCTTT. Translated: CASSHSDGDTEAFF.

The chain joins TRBV5-1 to TRBJ2-2; 9 nucleotides agree with TRBD2. The CDR3 runs 17 residues. With V trimmed by 0 bases and J by 0 bases, 3 bases remained unmatched. Germline loops: CDR1 SGHRS, CDR2 YFSETQ. The CDR3: CASSLVASGANTGELFF. DNA for the CDR3: TGCGCCAGCAGCTTGGTCGCTAGCGGGGCGAACACCGGGGAGCTGTTTTTT. Full variable domain (remainder filled in from reference TRBV5-1 and TRBJ2-2): KAGVTQTPRYLIKTRGQQVTLSCSPISGHRSVSWYQQTPGQGLQFLFEYFSETQRNKGNFPGRFSGRQFSNSRSEMNVSTLELGDSALYLCASSLVASGANTGELFFGEGSRLTVL.

This clone has just one count. The V and J genes are TRBV28 and TRBJ2-2; D is ambiguous. Germline V CDR1 and CDR2: MDHEN, SYDVKM. The CDR3 spans 12 residues. The V gene lost 3 bases and the J gene lost 7 bases, with 6 bases spanning the gap. CDR3 DNA: TGTGCCAGCAGTTTCATAGGCGGGGAGCTGTTTTTT. It encodes CASSFIGGELFF.

The chain uses TRBV21-1 and TRBJ1-5. TRBV21-1 is an annotated pseudogene. The CDR3 extends over 9 amino acids. As DNA, the CDR3 is TGTGTAGGGCTTCAGCCCCAGCATTTT. Amino acids: CVGLQPQHF.

The J gene is TRBJ2-3, the V gene TRBV18; no clear D. V was cut by 3 bases and J by 2 bases, with 9 bases left in between. Germline CDR1 KGHSH, CDR2 LQKENI. The CDR3 is 14 amino acids. Here the CDR3 reads CASSPSPFTDTQYF. CDR3 DNA sequence: TGTGCCAGCTCACCTTCTCCTTTCACAGATACGCAGTATTTT.

This chain links TRBV9 with TRBJ2-5, with D hard to call. V was trimmed by 3 bases and J by 5 bases, leaving 14 bases between them. Per the germline V gene, CDR1 is SGDLS and CDR2 is YYNGEE. This CDR3 has 14 residues. The CDR3 DNA reads as TGTGCCAGCAGCGCCCGGGCACACGGGGAGACCCAGTACTTC. It codes for CASSARAHGETQYF.

The rearrangement joins TRBV6-1 to TRBJ2-7, with TRBD2 matching over 9 bases. The CDR3 runs to 14 residues. Germline CDR1 and CDR2: MNHNS and SASEGT. J was trimmed by 3 bases and V by 6 bases; bases with no gene match: 6. In nucleotides, the CDR3 is TGTGCCAGCAGCTGGGGACTAGCTGACTACGAGCAGTACTTC. Translating it yields CASSWGLADYEQYF.

This chain joins TRBV9 and TRBJ2-2; D is perhaps TRBD1 or TRBD2 (5 bases each). Germline assignment: CDR1 SGDLS and CDR2 YYNGEE. Trimming took 4 bases from V and 0 from J, leaving 13 bases between them. The CDR3 has 16 amino acids. DNA of the CDR3: TGTGCCAGCAGCTCCCGGGGCGGTACGAACACCGGGGAGCTGTTTTTT. It is translated as CASSSRGGTNTGELFF.

The chain joins TRBV10-3 to TRBJ1-2, with TRBD1 as a possible D gene (5 bases). The V end was cut by 7 bases, the J end by 8 bases, with 14 bases between. Germline CDR1 reads ENHRY; CDR2 reads SYGVKD. This CDR3 comprises 12 residues. The CDR3: CAITPGTQGYTF. CDR3 DNA sequence: TGTGCCATCACTCCAGGGACTCAAGGCTACACCTTC.

The chain uses TRBV28 and TRBJ2-1, with unresolved D. V lost 6 bases and J lost 4, with 4 bases in between. The CDR3 sequence is 11 residues long. The germline V gene encodes CDR1 MDHEN and CDR2 SYDVKM. The CDR3 sequence is CASSGYNEQFF. The CDR3 nucleotides read TGTGCCAGCAGCGGTTACAATGAGCAGTTCTTC.

This chain joins TRBV7-3 and TRBJ1-5; 8 nucleotides agree with TRBD1. After removal of 5 bases from V and 3 bases from J, the junction contained 9 bases not matched to a gene. This CDR3 has 16 residues. CDR1 SGHTA and CDR2 FQGTGA come from the germline V gene. The CDR3 is CASSPRTGTDNQPQHF. The CDR3 bases are TGTGCCAGCAGCCCTAGGACAGGGACGGACAATCAGCCCCAGCATTTT. The full variable domain, its missing parts supplied by reference TRBV7-3 and TRBJ1-5, is GAGVSQTPSNKVTEKGKYVELRCDPISGHTALYWYRQSLGQGPEFLIYFQGTGAADDSGLPNDRFFAVRPEGSVSTLKIQRTERGDSAVYLCASSPRTGTDNQPQHFGDGTRLSIL.

The CDR3 sequence: CASSTQPGRRRETQYF. The DNA of the CDR3 is TGTGCCAGCAGCACGCAACCGGGACGCAGGCGAGAGACCCAGTACTTC. The chain carries TRBV7-6 and TRBJ2-5; the D call may be TRBD1 or TRBD2 (5 bases each). The CDR3 has 16 amino acids. V was trimmed by 5 bases and J by 4 bases, leaving 20 bases between them. Germline V gives CDR1 SGHVS, CDR2 FNYEAQ.

This chain joins TRBV18 and TRBJ2-7, with D possibly TRBD1 on 5 matching bases. Trimming shortened V by 3 bases and J by 2 bases, and 8 bases separated the two germline ends. Germline CDR1 is KGHSH and CDR2 is LQKENI. This CDR3 has 13 amino acids. The CDR3: CASSPKGTYEQYF. CDR3 bases: TGTGCCAGCTCACCTAAGGGGACCTACGAGCAGTACTTC.

V gene TRBV11-2 combines with J gene TRBJ2-3; TRBD1 aligns across 7 bases. The CDR3 length is 15 residues. J was trimmed by 2 bases and V by 6 bases; bases with no gene match: 8. Germline lookup yields CDR1 SGHAT and CDR2 FQNNGV. The CDR3 protein is CASSLTGTATDTQYF. The CDR3 DNA sequence: TGTGCCAGCAGTCTCACCGGGACAGCCACAGATACGCAGTATTTT.

With regard to this clone: Additional DNA sequences in this sample encode the identical CDR3. The CDR3 DNA reads TGTGCCAGCAGCCGTGACACCGGGGAGCTGTTTTTT. Protein sequence: CASSRDTGELFF. This chain links TRBV7-9 with TRBJ2-2; D is undetermined. The CDR3 is 12 amino acids. V was pared by 5 bases and J by 3 bases, with 4 bases between. Germline V gives CDR1 SEHNR, CDR2 FQNEAQ (reference sequence).

V gene TRBV29-1 combines with J gene TRBJ2-3; D is possibly TRBD1 (5 bases). Trimming left V 5 bases short and J 5 bases short, with 14 bases between. The CDR3 loop spans 13 amino acids. CDR1 is SQVTM and CDR2 is ANQGSEA in the germline V gene. The CDR3 region has the DNA TGCAGCGTTTTATACAGGAAGGTAGATACGCAGTATTTT. Amino acids: CSVLYRKVDTQYF.

J is TRBJ2-1 and V is TRBV6-6, with 10 bases that match TRBD2. The CDR3 consists of 15 residues. V gave up 6 bases and J gave up 7 bases; unmatched junction bases: 9. CDR1 is MNHNY, CDR2 SVGAGI, per germline (reference sequence). This CDR3 reads CASSQLAGEGNEQFF. CDR3 DNA sequence: TGTGCCAGCAGCCAGCTAGCGGGAGAAGGAAATGAGCAGTTCTTC.